Listed below are T cell receptor beta chains from one sample, sequenced in a study of response to subunit inactivated influenza vaccine. MiXCR, applied by TCRdb to the RT-PCR reads, yields one record per CDR3 protein. The sample holds more than 150,000 distinct CDR3 sequences, around 8.8% seen once. The material was non-naive T cells sorted from PBMCs, obtained on the day of vaccination. Every receptor here comes from a man aged 50 or older who received an inactivated influenza vaccine. Each CDR3 is given with its conserved first and last residue. A D gene is named only where the DNA matches it firmly. The listing skips clone size in some rows; elsewhere it reads once, few, many or a size class.

cdr3_nt: TGTGCCAGCAGCCACTACTCTAGCGGGGGGGCCGGTGAGCAGTTCTTC; cdr3_aa: CASSHYSSGGAGEQFF; d_call: TRBD2; clone_size: many; v_call: TRBV12-3/TRBV12-4; j_call: TRBJ2-1
cdr3_nt: TGCGCCAGCACCCCCGGGACACGGCGTTCACCCCTCCACTTT; cdr3_aa: CASTPGTRRSPLHF; d_call: -; clone_size: medium-sized; v_call: TRBV5-1; j_call: TRBJ1-6
cdr3_nt: TGTGCCAGCAGCTTAGTAGCCAGCGGGGGGATCCACGAGCAGTACTTC; cdr3_aa: CASSLVASGGIHEQYF; d_call: TRBD2; clone_size: few; v_call: TRBV7-2; j_call: TRBJ2-7
cdr3_nt: TGTGCCAGCAGTTACGTTCCGGGACTAGAGACCCAGTACTTC; cdr3_aa: CASSYVPGLETQYF; d_call: -; clone_size: many; v_call: TRBV6-5; j_call: TRBJ2-5
cdr3_nt: TGTGCCAGCAGCCAAGAGGGCTCGACTAGCTTGAATGAGCAGTTCTTC; cdr3_aa: CASSQEGSTSLNEQFF; d_call: TRBD2; clone_size: few; v_call: TRBV4-2; j_call: TRBJ2-1
cdr3_nt: TGCGCCAGCAGCCAGGACGGGATGACATCGGGCGGCTACACCTTC; cdr3_aa: CASSQDGMTSGGYTF; d_call: -; clone_size: few; v_call: TRBV4-3; j_call: TRBJ1-2
cdr3_nt: TGTGCCAGCAGTGATTTACGCTTCCAAGAGACCCAGTACTTC; cdr3_aa: CASSDLRFQETQYF; d_call: -; clone_size: few; v_call: TRBV2; j_call: TRBJ2-5
cdr3_nt: TGCAGTGCTACCGGGACAGGGGGCATCTCCGATCAAGAGACCCAGTACTTC; cdr3_aa: CSATGTGGISDQETQYF; d_call: TRBD1; clone_size: -; v_call: TRBV20-1; j_call: TRBJ2-5
cdr3_nt: TGTGCCAGCAGTTTCTTCGGTCCGGGGAGCTACAATGAGCAGTTCTTC; cdr3_aa: CASSFFGPGSYNEQFF; d_call: -; clone_size: many; v_call: TRBV12-3/TRBV12-4; j_call: TRBJ2-1
cdr3_nt: TGTGCCAGCAGCTTAGTGGGCAGGGGGCAGTACACTGAAGCTTTCTTT; cdr3_aa: CASSLVGRGQYTEAFF; d_call: TRBD1; clone_size: -; v_call: TRBV7-2; j_call: TRBJ1-1
cdr3_nt: TGTGCCAGCAGCTTAGGAGGGGGACTTTACACCGGGGAGCTGTTTTTT; cdr3_aa: CASSLGGGLYTGELFF; d_call: -; clone_size: many; v_call: TRBV7-8; j_call: TRBJ2-2
cdr3_nt: TGTGCCAGCAGCCAAGGAGGGGATCCAGATACGCAGTATTTT; cdr3_aa: CASSQGGDPDTQYF; d_call: -; clone_size: many; v_call: TRBV4-2; j_call: TRBJ2-3
cdr3_nt: TGTGCCAGCAGCCAGGAGGCGCCTTGTACCTACGAGCAGTACTTC; cdr3_aa: CASSQEAPCTYEQYF; d_call: -; clone_size: -; v_call: TRBV3-1; j_call: TRBJ2-7
cdr3_nt: TGTGCCAGCAGTATGGGACTAGCGGGTCTGAATGAGCAGTTCTTC; cdr3_aa: CASSMGLAGLNEQFF; d_call: TRBD2; clone_size: few; v_call: TRBV28; j_call: TRBJ2-1
cdr3_nt: TGTGCCAGCAGTGCTACAGGGGGCGGCTATGGCTACACCTTC; cdr3_aa: CASSATGGGYGYTF; d_call: TRBD1; clone_size: -; v_call: TRBV2; j_call: TRBJ1-2
cdr3_nt: TGTGCCAGCAGCTTACTCGTAGCGGGACCAGGGGACTACGAGCAGTACTTC; cdr3_aa: CASSLLVAGPGDYEQYF; d_call: TRBD2; clone_size: -; v_call: TRBV11-2; j_call: TRBJ2-7
cdr3_nt: TGCAGTGCCCCCCCGGGGACCGTTAACTATGGCTACACCTTC; cdr3_aa: CSAPPGTVNYGYTF; d_call: -; clone_size: many; v_call: TRBV20-1; j_call: TRBJ1-2
cdr3_nt: TGTGCCAGCAGTATCACCCAAAACACTGAAGCTTTCTTT; cdr3_aa: CASSITQNTEAFF; d_call: -; clone_size: -; v_call: TRBV6-2/TRBV6-3; j_call: TRBJ1-1
cdr3_nt: TGTGCCACCAGTGGTGGGAGGGGCAGGGAGAACACCGGGGAGCTGTTTTTT; cdr3_aa: CATSGGRGRENTGELFF; d_call: TRBD2; clone_size: many; v_call: TRBV24-1; j_call: TRBJ2-2
cdr3_nt: TGCAGTGCTAGAGCAATTGGCAGGGGCGGAAAATACAATGAGCAGTTCTTC; cdr3_aa: CSARAIGRGGKYNEQFF; d_call: -; clone_size: -; v_call: TRBV20-1; j_call: TRBJ2-1
cdr3_nt: TGTGCCAGCAGTTTTTCCTGGATCCAGGGGACTGAAGCTTTCTTT; cdr3_aa: CASSFSWIQGTEAFF; d_call: -; clone_size: -; v_call: TRBV12-3/TRBV12-4; j_call: TRBJ1-1